The 6 T cell receptor beta chains below come from one sample, sequenced in a study of T cell responses to AZD1222 COVID-19 vaccine. The table came from immunoSEQ multiplex PCR; TCRdb's copy has only in-frame clones and leaves some out. This sample has 150,000 to 160,000 clones; approximately 91% occur once, and the top ten carry more than 6.5%. This specimen was peripheral blood, taken after recovery from COVID-19. These receptors all stem from an adult who had recovered from COVID-19.

The V gene is TRBV7-2, the J gene TRBJ2-1; 7 nucleotides line up with TRBD1. This CDR3 has 15 residues. V shed 6 bases, J shed 7 bases, and the junction held 12 bases outside the gene matches. Germline V gene lookup returns CDR1 SGHTA and CDR2 FQGNSA. CDR3 DNA: TGTGCCAGCAGTTCAACAGGGGCGTCCGGGAATGAGCAGTTCTTC. This sequence encodes CASSSTGASGNEQFF.

The V gene is TRBV6-5, the J gene TRBJ1-5; D unresolved. Deletions cut 6 bases from V and 4 bases from J, with 10 bases between. The CDR3 totals 13 residues. CDR1 MNHEY and CDR2 SVGAGI come from the germline V gene. CDR3 sequence reads: CASRVDLNQPQHF. The CDR3 DNA reads as TGTGCCAGCAGGGTAGACTTGAATCAGCCCCAGCATTTT.

This sequence joins TRBV28 and TRBJ2-7, with 8 bases matching TRBD1. Germline CDR1 and CDR2: MDHEN and SYDVKM. The CDR3 loop spans 16 amino acids. Unmatched junction bases numbered 8, after V lost 2 bases and J lost 2 bases. The CDR3 DNA sequence: TGTGCCAGCAGTTTAGAAGGCACAGGGGGAGCCTACGAGCAGTACTTC. Its translation is CASSLEGTGGAYEQYF.

The count of this clone is one. At one end, the junction sequence differs from germline, possibly due to a read error. The chain employs TRBV7-7 and TRBJ2-7, with 10 bases identical to TRBD1. The CDR3 has 15 amino acids. CDR1 and CDR2 from the germline V gene are SSHAT and FNYEAQ (reference sequence). CDR3 region: CASSPSGTGESEQYF. The CDR3 DNA is TGTGCTAGCAGCCCGAGCGGGACAGGGGAGAGCGAGCAGTACTTC.

V and J are TRBV18 and TRBJ1-4; D is undetermined. The germline gives CDR1 KGHSH, CDR2 LQKENI. This CDR3 spans 14 amino acids. Trimming removed 4 bases from V and 8 bases from J, with 14 bases in between. For the CDR3, the DNA is TGTGCCAGCTCACAAGGCAGCCTGGGGGAAAAACTGTTTTTT. Translating it yields CASSQGSLGEKLFF. Using reference TRBV18 and TRBJ1-4 for the parts outside the CDR3, the full variable domain is NAGVMQNPRHLVRRRGQEARLRCSPMKGHSHVYWYRQLPEEGLKFMVYLQKENIIDESGMPKERFSAEFPKEGPSILRIQQVVRGDSAAYFCASSQGSLGEKLFFGSGTQLSVL.

The rearrangement links TRBV5-5 to TRBJ1-2; 11 bases line up with TRBD1. Germline loops: CDR1 SGHKS, CDR2 YYEKEE (reference sequence). The junction had 6 bases not matched to a gene; V was cut back by 4 bases and J by 4 bases. This CDR3 has 15 amino acids. This CDR3 reads CASSKWTGGSYGYTF. The CDR3 DNA is TGTGCCAGCAGCAAGTGGACAGGGGGCTCCTATGGCTACACCTTC.